Below, one TCR beta chain is given with its context. The table came from immunoSEQ multiplex PCR; TCRdb's copy has only in-frame clones and leaves some out. The profile shows 200,000 to 250,000 clones, approximately 90% of them singletons. Germline loops: CDR1 LNHDA, CDR2 SQIVND (reference sequence). Trimming left V 4 bases short and J 2 bases short, with 9 bases between. The CDR3 extends over 14 amino acids. This sample is part of a study of blood T cell repertoires in COVID-19. Study in general: Donors in the United States, Italy and Spain gave samples during acute or convalescent COVID-19.

The origin of this receptor is a man between 25 and 39 years old with COVID-19, enrolled during active disease. The V gene is TRBV19, the J gene TRBJ2-1, with D perhaps matching TRBD1 (5 bases). The sequenced sample consisted of peripheral blood. DNA for the CDR3: TGTGCCAGTAGTAGAACAGGAACCTACAATGAGCAGTTCTTC. Its translation: CASSRTGTYNEQFF.